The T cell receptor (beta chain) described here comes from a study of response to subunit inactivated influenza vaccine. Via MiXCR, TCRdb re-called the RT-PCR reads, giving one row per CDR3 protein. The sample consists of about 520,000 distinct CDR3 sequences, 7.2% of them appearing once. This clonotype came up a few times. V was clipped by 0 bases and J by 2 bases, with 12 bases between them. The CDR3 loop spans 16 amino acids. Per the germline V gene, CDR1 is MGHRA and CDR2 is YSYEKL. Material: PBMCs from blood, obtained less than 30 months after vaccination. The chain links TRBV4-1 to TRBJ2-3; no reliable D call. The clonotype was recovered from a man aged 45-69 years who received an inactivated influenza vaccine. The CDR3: CASSQDTWQFTDTQYF. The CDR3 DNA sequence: TGCGCCAGCAGCCAAGATACATGGCAGTTCACAGATACGCAGTATTTT.